This T cell receptor (beta chain) was recorded in a study of blood T cell repertoires in COVID-19 (dated by TCRdb to 2020 to 2022). Context from the whole study: The collaborator samples originated in the United States, Italy and Spain and spanned the acute and convalescent phases of COVID-19. Nearly every sample came with metadata listing a de-identified subject ID, COVID-19 status, age in years and sex. Subjects who had been exposed to COVID-19, were actively infected with it, or had recovered from it provided the deeply sampled blood TCRbeta repertoires that made up the dataset. Samples came from the ongoing ImmuneRACE study (first 160 participants) plus 1,254 subjects from 6 global collaborators. The prospective study material was composed of cDNA or gDNA derived from T cells, B-cell-depleted T cells, or PBMCs. A freely available public database, intended as a resource for researchers studying the immune response to SARS-CoV-2, is where the repertoires were released. Where available, HLA class I and class II types were obtained from metadata supplied by the sample provider rather than from assay-based typing. The paper as a whole reports these results and caveats: Clinical and demographic metadata were provided uncurated, with the amount varying by source and participant.

TCRbeta CDR3 regions were amplified from genomic DNA by means of the immunoSEQ Assay, a bias-controlled multiplex PCR. The published analysis was carried out like this. Within the assay, amplification of reference gene primers was used to estimate how many nucleated cells each sample contained. To quantify the absolute abundance of each unique TCRbeta CDR3 rearrangement, sequence reads were collapsed and filtered. For each sample, productive Simpson clonality was calculated by taking the square root of Simpson's diversity index across productive rearrangements. TCRdb retrieved this table from immuneACCESS and kept in-frame rearrangements only. Not all clones are present; in checked studies, unresolved V genes account for under half, and no reason is known for the remainder. That table gives V, J and clone size, and the DNA gave D and trimming. Across this sample there are roughly 120,000 clones, with about 89% seen only once. The ten largest clones add up to 4% to 5% of the sample.

Trimming removed 7 bases from V and 6 bases from J; the gene matches leave 13 bases unexplained. Per the germline V gene, MNHEY is the CDR1 and SVGEGT is the CDR2. Inclusive of the bounding cysteine and phenylalanine, the CDR3 is 15 residues long. Of all the DNA, just the CDR3 is kept, 45 bases in frame from base 1. Regarding this clone: Its target antigen remains unknown. No qualities accompany the bases; no much larger clone lies one base away.

The collaborating institutions used their own protocols to collect whole blood in K2EDTA tubes. Collaborator samples were shipped for TCRbeta analysis as frozen whole blood, isolated PBMCs, or DNA extracted from either sample type. The receptor's source is a man in his forties with acute or convalescent COVID-19. The chain is encoded by TRBV6-2 or TRBV6-3 joined to TRBJ2-7; 9 junctional bases match TRBD1. Sequencing input: peripheral blood. The CDR3 region reads CASTPVGTGTSEQYF. The DNA sequence reads TGTGCCAGCACCCCCGTCGGGACAGGGACGTCCGAGCAGTACTTC.